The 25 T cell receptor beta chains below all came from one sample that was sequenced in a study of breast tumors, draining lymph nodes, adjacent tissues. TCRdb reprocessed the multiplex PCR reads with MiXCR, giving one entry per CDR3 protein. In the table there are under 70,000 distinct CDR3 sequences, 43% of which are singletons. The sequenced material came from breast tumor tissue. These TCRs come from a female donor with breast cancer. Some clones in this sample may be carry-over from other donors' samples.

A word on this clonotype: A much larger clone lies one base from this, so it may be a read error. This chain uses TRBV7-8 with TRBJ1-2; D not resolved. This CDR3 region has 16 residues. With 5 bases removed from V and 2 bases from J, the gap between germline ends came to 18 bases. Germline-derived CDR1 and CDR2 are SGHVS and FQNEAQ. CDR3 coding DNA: TGTGCCAGCAGCCCCCGGGGAAGGTTTTGCAACTATGGCTACACCTTC. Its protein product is CASSPRGRFCNYGYTF. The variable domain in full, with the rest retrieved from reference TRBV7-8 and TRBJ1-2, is GAGVSQSPRYKVAKRGQDVALRCDPISGHVSLFWYQQALGQGPEFLTYFQNEAQLDKSGLPSDRFFAERPEGSVSTLKIQRTQQEDSAVYLCASSPRGRFCNYGYTFGSGTRLTVV.

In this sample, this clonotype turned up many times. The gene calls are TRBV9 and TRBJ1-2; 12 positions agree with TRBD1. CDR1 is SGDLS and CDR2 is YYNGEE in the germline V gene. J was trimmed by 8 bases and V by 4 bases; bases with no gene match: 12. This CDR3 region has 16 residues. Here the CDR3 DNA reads TGTGCCAGCAGCTTCCGGCCGGGACAGGGGGCGGACGGCTACACCTTC. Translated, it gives CASSFRPGQGADGYTF. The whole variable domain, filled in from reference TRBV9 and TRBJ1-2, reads DSGVTQTPKHLITATGQRVTLRCSPRSGDLSVYWYQQSLDQGLQFLIQYYNGEERAKGNILERFSAQQFPDLHSELNLSSLELGDSALYFCASSFRPGQGADGYTFGSGTRLTVV.

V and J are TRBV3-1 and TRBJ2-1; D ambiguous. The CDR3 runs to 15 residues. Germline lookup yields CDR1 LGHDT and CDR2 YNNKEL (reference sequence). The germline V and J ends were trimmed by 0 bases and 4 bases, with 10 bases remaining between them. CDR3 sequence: CASSQDGNSYNEQFF. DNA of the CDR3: TGTGCCAGCAGCCAAGATGGAAACAGTTACAATGAGCAGTTCTTC.

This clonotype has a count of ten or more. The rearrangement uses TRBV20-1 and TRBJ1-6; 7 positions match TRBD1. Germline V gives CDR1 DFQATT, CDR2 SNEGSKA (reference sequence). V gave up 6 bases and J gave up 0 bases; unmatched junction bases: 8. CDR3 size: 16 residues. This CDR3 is CSAWDSLDSYNSPLHF. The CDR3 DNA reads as TGCAGTGCCTGGGACAGCTTGGACTCCTATAATTCACCCCTCCACTTT.

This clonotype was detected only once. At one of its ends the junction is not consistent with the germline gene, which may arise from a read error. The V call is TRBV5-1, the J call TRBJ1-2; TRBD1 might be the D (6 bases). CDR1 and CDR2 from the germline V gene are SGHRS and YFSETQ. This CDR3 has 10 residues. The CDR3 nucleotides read TGCGCCAGCAGCGTGGGGGCTCGGACGTTC. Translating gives CASSVGARTF.

CDR3 amino acids: CASSPVGPRLVQYF. Written as DNA, the CDR3 is TGCGCCAGCAGCCCGGTGGGACCCAGGTTGGTTCAGTACTTC. The chain links TRBV5-1 to TRBJ2-4, with D perhaps TRBD1 or TRBD2 (5 bases each). The V end lost 4 bases, the J end lost 11 bases, and 19 bases lay between the germline ends. CDR1 is SGHRS and CDR2 is YFSETQ in the germline V gene. The CDR3 totals 14 residues.

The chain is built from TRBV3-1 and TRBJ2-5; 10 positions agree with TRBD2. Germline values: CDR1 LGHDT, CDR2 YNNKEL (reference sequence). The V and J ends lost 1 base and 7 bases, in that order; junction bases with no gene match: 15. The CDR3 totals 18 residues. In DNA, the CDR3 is TGTGCCAGCAGCCAAGTGAGCGGGAGGGCGAAGGGCAAGGGGACCCAGTACTTC. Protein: CASSQVSGRAKGKGTQYF.

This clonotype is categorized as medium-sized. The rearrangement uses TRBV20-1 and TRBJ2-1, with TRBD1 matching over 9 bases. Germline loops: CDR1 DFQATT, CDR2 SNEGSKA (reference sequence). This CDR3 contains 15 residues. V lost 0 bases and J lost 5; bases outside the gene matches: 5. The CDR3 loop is CSARDLGTGNNEQFF. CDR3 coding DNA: TGCAGTGCTAGAGATCTAGGGACAGGGAACAATGAGCAGTTCTTC.

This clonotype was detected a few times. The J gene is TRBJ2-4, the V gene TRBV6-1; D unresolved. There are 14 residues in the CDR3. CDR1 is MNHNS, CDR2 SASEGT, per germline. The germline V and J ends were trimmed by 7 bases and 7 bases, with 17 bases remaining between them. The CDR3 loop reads CASNGQLTWNIQYF. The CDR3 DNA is TGTGCCAGCAACGGGCAGTTGACCTGGAACATTCAGTACTTC.

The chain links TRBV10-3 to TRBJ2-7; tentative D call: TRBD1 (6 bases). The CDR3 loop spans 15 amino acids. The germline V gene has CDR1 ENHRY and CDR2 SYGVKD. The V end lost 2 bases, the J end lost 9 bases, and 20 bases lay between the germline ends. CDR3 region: CAISERQGHEKAQYF. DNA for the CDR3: TGTGCCATCAGTGAGAGGCAGGGGCATGAGAAGGCGCAGTACTTC.

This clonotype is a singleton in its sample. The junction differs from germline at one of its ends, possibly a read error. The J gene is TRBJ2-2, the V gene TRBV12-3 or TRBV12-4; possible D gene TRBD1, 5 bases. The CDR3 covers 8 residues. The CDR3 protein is CASSYRIF. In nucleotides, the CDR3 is TGTGCCAGCAGTTACAGGATATTT.

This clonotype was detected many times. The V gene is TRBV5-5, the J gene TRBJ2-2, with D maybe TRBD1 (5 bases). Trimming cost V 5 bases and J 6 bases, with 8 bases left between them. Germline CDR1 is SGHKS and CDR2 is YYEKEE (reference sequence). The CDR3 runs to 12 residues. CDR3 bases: TGTGCCAGCAGTTACAGGTCCGGGGAGCTGTTTTTT. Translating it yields CASSYRSGELFF.

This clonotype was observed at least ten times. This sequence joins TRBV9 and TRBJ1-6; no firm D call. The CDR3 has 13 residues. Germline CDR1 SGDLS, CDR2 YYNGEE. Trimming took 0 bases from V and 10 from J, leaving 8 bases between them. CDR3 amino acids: CASSVGGRSPLHF. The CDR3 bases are TGTGCCAGCAGCGTAGGAGGTCGGTCACCCCTCCACTTT.

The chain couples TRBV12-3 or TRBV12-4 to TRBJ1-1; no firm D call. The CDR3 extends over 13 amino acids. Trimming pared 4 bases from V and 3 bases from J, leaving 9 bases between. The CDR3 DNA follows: TGTGCCAGCAGTTCCCCTTGGGACACTGAAGCTTTCTTT. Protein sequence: CASSSPWDTEAFF.

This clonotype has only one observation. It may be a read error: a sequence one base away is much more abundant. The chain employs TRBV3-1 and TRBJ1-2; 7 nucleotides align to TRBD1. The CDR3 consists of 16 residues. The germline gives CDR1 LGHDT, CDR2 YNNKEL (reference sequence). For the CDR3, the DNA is TGTGCCAGCAGCCAAGATAGGGGGCGAGGGATGGATGGCTACGCCTTC. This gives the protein CASSQDRGRGMDGYAF.

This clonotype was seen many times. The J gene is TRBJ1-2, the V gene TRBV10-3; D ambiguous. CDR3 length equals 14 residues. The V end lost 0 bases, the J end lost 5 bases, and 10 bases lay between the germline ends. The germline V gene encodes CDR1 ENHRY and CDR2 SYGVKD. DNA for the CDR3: TGTGCCATCAGTGAGTCACGGACGGTTTATGGCTACACCTTC. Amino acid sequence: CAISESRTVYGYTF.

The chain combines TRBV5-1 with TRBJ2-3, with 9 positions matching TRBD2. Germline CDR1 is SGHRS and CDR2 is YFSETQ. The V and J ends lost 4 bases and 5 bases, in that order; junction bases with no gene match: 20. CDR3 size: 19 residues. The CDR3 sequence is CASSPMAAVTSGGKDTQYF. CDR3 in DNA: TGCGCCAGCAGCCCCATGGCGGCCGTCACCAGCGGGGGGAAAGATACGCAGTATTTT.

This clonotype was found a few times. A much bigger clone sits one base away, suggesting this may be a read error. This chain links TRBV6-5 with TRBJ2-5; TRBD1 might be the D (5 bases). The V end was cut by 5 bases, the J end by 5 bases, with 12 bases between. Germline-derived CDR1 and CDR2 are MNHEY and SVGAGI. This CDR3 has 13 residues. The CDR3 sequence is CASSLRQRETQYF. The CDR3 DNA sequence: TGTGCCAGCAGTCTCAGACAGAGGGAGACCCAGTACTTC.

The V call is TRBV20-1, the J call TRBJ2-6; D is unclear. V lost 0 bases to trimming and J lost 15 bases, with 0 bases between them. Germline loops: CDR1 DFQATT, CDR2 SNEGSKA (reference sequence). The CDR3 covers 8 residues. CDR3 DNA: TGCAGTGCTAGAGACCTGACTTTC. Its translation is CSARDLTF.

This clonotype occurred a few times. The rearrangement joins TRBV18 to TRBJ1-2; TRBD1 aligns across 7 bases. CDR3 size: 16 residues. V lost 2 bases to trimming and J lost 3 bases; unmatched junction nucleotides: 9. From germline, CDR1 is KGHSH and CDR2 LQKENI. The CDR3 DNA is TGTGCCAGCTCACCAGGAACCGGGACAGCAGACTATGGCTACACCTTC. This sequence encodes CASSPGTGTADYGYTF.

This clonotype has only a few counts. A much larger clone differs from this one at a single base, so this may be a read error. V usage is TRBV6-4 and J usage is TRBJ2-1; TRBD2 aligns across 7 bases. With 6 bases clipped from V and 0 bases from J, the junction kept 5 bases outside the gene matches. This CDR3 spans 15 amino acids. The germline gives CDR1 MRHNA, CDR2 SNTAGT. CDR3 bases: TGTGCCAGCAGCCCTAGCGGTGACTCCTACAATGAGCAGTTCTTC. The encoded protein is CASSPSGDSYNEQFF.

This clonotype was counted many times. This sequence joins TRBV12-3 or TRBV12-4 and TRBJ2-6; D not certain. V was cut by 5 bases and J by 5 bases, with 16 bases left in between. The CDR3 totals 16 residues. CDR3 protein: CASSPGPPGRANVLTF. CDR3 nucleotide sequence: TGTGCCAGCAGTCCAGGTCCCCCCGGCCGGGCCAACGTCCTGACTTTC.

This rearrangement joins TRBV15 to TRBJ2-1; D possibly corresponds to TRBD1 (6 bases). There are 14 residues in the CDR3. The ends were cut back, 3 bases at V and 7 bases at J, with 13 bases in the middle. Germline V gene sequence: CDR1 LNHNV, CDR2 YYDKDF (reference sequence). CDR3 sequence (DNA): TGTGCCACCAGCAGCTTATACAGGGATAATGAGCAGTTCTTC. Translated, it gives CATSSLYRDNEQFF.

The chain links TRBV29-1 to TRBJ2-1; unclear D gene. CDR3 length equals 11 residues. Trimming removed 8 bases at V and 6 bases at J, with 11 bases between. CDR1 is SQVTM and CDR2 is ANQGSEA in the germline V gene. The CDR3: CSQDEFNEQFF. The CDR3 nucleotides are TGCAGCCAAGATGAGTTCAATGAGCAGTTCTTC.

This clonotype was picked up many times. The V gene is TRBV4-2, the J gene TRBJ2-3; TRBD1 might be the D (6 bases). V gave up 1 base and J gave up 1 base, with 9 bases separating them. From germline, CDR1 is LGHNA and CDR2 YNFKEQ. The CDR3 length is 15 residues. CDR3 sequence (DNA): TGTGCCAGCAGCCAAGTACAGGGCGGCACAGATACGCAGTATTTT. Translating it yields CASSQVQGGTDTQYF.